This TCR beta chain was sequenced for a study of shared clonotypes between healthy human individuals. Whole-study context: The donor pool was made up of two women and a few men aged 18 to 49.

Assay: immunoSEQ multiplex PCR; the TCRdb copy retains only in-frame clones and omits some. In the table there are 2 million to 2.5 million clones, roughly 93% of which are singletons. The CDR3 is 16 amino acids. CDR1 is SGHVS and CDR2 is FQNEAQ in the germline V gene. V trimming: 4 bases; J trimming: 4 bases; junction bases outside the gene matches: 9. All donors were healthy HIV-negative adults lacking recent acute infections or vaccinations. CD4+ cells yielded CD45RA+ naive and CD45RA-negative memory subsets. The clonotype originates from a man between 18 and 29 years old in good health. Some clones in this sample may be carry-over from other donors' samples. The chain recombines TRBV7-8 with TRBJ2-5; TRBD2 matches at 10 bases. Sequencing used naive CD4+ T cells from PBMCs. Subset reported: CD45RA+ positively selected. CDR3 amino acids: CASSYRSGRARETQYF. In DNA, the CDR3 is TGTGCCAGCAGCTATCGGAGCGGGAGGGCTAGAGAGACCCAGTACTTC.